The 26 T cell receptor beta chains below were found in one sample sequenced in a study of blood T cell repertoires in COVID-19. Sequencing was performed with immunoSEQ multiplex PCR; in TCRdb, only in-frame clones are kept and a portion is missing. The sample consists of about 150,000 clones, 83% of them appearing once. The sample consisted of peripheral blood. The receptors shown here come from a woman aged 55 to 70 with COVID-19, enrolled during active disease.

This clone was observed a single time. As DNA, the CDR3 is TGTGCCAGCAGCCCCCCATCGCAGCAAGAGACCCAGTACTTC. Its translation: CASSPPSQQETQYF. V and J are TRBV9 and TRBJ2-5, with no clear D. The germline CDR1 and CDR2 sequences are SGDLS and YYNGEE. The CDR3 runs 14 residues. Deletions cut 4 bases from V and 2 bases from J, with 12 bases between.

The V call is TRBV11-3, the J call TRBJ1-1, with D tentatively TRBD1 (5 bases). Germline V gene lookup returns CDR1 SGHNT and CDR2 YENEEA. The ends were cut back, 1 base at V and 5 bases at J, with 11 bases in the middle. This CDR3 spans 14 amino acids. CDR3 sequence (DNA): TGTGCCAGCAGCTTAGGGGGGGAGAGGACTGAAGCTTTCTTT. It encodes CASSLGGERTEAFF.

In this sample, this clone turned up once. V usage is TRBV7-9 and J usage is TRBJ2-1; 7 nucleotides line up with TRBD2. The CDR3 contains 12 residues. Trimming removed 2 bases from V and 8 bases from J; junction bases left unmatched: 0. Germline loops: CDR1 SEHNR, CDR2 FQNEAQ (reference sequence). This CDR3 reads CASSLSGDEQFF. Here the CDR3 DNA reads TGTGCCAGCAGCTTAAGCGGGGATGAGCAGTTCTTC.

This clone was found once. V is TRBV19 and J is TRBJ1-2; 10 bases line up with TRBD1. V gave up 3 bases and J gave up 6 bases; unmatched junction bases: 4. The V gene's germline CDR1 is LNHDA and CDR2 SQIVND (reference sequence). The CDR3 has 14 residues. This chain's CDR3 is CASSIRQGADGYTF. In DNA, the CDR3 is TGTGCCAGTAGTATTCGACAGGGGGCGGATGGCTACACCTTC.

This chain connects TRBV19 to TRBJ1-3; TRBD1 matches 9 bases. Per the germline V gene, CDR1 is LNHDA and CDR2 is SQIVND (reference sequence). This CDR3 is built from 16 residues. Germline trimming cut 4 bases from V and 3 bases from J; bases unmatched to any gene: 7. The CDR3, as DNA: TGTGCCAGTAGTAAAATAACAGGGGGCATTGGAAACACCATATATTTT. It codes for CASSKITGGIGNTIYF.

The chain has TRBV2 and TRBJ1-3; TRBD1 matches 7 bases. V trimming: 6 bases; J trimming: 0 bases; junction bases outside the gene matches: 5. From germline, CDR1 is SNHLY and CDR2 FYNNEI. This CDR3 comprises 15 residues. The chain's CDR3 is CASRVGTDSGNTIYF. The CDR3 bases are TGTGCCAGCAGAGTAGGGACAGACTCTGGAAACACCATATATTTT.

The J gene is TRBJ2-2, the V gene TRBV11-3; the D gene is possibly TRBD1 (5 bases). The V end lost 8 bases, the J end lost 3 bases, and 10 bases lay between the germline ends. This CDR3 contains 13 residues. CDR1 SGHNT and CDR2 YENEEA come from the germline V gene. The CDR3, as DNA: TGTGCCAGCGGCCGCAGGGACACCGGGGAGCTGTTTTTT. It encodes CASGRRDTGELFF.

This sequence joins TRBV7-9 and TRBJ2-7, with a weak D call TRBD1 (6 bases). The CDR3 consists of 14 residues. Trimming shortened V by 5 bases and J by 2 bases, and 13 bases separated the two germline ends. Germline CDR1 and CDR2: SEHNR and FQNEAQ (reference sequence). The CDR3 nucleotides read TGTGCCAGCAGCAACACAGGGTCTCCCTACGAGCAGTACTTC. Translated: CASSNTGSPYEQYF.

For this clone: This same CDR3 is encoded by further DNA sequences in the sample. For the CDR3, the DNA is TGTGCCAGCAGTTTAGCGGGAGGGTCCTCCTACGAGCAGTACTTC. This codes for CASSLAGGSSYEQYF. This rearrangement joins TRBV27 to TRBJ2-7; TRBD2 matches at 9 bases. The CDR3 is 15 amino acids. Germline assignment: CDR1 MNHEY and CDR2 SMNVEV (reference sequence). The V segment lost 2 bases and the J segment 0 bases; nucleotides outside the gene matches: 2.

CDR3 residues: CASSKPNRGHNEQFF. In DNA, the CDR3 is TGTGCCAGCAGCAAACCCAACAGGGGCCACAATGAGCAGTTCTTC. The J gene is TRBJ2-1, the V gene TRBV21-1; the DNA was not compared with TRBD1, the D call given in the table. TRBV21-1 is shown as a pseudogene. The CDR3 has 15 residues.

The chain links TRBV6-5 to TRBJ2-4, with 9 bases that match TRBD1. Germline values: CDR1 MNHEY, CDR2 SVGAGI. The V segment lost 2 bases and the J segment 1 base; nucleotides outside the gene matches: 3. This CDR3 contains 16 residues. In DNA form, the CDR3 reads TGTGCCAGCAGTTACAGAGACAGGGGGGCCAAAAACATTCAGTACTTC. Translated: CASSYRDRGAKNIQYF.

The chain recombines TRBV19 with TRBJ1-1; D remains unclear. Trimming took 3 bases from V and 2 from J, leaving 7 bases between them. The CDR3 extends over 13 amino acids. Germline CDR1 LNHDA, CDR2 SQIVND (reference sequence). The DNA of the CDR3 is TGTGCCAGTAGTATTAACATAAACACTGAAGCTTTCTTT. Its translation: CASSININTEAFF.

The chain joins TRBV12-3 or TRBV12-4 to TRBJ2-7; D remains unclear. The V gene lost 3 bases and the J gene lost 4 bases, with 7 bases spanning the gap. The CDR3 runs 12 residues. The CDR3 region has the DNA TGTGCCAGCAGTTTTTTCAATTACGAGCAGTACTTC. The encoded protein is CASSFFNYEQYF.

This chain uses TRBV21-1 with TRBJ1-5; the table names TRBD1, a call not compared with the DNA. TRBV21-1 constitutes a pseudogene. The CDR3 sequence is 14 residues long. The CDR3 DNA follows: TGTGCCAGCAGCAAAGGGGCCTTCAATCAGCCCCAGCATTTT. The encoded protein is CASSKGAFNQPQHF.

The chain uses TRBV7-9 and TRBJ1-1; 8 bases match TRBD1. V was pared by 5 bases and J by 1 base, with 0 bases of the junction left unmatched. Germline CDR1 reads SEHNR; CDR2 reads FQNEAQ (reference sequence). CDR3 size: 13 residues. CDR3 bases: TGTGCCAGCAGCCAGGGGGCGAACACTGAAGCTTTCTTT. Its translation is CASSQGANTEAFF.

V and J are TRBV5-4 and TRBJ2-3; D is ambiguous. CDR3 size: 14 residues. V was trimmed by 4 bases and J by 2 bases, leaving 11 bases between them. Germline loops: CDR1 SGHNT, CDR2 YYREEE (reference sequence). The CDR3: CASSPSTYTDTQYF. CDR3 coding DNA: TGTGCCAGCAGCCCCTCAACATACACAGATACGCAGTATTTT.

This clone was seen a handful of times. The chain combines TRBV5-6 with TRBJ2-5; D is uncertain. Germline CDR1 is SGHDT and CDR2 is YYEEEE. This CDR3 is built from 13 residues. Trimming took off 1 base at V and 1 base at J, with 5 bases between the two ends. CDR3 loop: CASSLPSQETQYF. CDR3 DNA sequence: TGTGCCAGCAGCTTGCCTAGCCAAGAGACCCAGTACTTC.

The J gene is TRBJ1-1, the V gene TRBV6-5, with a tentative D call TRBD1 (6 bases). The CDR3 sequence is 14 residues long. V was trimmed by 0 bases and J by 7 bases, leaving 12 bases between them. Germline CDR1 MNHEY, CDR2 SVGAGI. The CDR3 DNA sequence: TGTGCCAGCAGTTACTCGACAGGCCAGAGTGAAGCTTTCTTT. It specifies CASSYSTGQSEAFF.

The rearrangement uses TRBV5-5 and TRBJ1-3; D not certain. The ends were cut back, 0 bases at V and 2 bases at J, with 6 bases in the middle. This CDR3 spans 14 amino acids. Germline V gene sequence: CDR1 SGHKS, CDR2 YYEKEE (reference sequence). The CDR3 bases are TGTGCCAGCAGCTTGGACAGACCTGGAAACACCATATATTTT. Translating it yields CASSLDRPGNTIYF.

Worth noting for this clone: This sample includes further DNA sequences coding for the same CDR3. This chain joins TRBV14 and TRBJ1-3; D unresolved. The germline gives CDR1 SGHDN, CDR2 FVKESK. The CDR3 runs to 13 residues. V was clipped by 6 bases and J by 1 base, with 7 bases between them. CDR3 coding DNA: TGTGCCAGCAGGGGAGGTTCTGGAAACACCATATATTTT. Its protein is CASRGGSGNTIYF.

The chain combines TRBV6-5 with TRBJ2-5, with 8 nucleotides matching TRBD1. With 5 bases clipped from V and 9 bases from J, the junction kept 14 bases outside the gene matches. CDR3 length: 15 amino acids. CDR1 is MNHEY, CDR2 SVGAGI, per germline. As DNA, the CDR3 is TGTGCCAGCAGTCCTACGACAGGGGCGCAGGGGGCCCAGTACTTC. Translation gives CASSPTTGAQGAQYF.

CDR3 sequence: CASSRGAPGIEQFF. The CDR3 DNA sequence: TGTGCCAGCAGTCGGGGGGCCCCGGGTATTGAGCAGTTCTTC. The chain links TRBV6-2 or TRBV6-3 to TRBJ2-1; weak D call: TRBD2 (7 bases). The CDR3 is 14 residues long. The germline V and J ends were trimmed by 5 bases and 9 bases, with 17 bases remaining between them. CDR1 is MNHEY, CDR2 SVGEGT, per germline.

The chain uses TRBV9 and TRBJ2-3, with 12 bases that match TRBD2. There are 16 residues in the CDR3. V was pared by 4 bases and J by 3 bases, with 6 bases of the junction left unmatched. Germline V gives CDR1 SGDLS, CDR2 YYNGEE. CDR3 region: CASSPRLAGATDTQYF. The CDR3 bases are TGTGCCAGCAGCCCCCGACTAGCGGGAGCTACAGATACGCAGTATTTT.

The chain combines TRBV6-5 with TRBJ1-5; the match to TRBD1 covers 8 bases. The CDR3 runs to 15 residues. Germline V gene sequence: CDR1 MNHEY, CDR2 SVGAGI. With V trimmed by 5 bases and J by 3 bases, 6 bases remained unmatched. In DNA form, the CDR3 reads TGTGCCAGCAGTCCGCGGACAGGGATCAATCAGCCCCAGCATTTT. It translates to CASSPRTGINQPQHF.

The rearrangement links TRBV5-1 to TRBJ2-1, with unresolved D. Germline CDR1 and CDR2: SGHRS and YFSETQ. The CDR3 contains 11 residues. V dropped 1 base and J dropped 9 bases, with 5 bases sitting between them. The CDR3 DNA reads TGCGCCAGCAGCTTGCAGTTTGAGCAGTTCTTC. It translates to CASSLQFEQFF.

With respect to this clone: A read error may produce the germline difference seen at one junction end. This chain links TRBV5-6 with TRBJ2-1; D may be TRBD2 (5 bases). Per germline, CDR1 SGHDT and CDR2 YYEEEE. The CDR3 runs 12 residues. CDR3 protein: CASSLSAGGWIF. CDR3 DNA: TGTGCCAGCAGCTTGAGCGCGGGCGGTTGGATCTTC. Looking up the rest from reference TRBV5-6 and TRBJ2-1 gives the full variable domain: DAGVTQSPTHLIKTRGQQVTLRCSPKSGHDTVSWYQQALGQGPQFIFQYYEEEERQRGNFPDRFSGHQFPNYSSELNVNALLLGDSALYLCASSLSAGGWIFGPGTRLTVL.